This T cell receptor (beta chain) comes out of a study of T-cell memory formation after mild COVID-19. Overall study results and limits: Contracting CD4+ clones lay largely in CM and EM, with CD8+ ones residing in EMRA.

As to this clonotype: Its antigen is unknown.

V gave up 5 bases and J gave up 6 bases; unmatched junction bases: 17. The CDR3 length is 18 residues. Per germline, CDR1 SGHTA and CDR2 FQGNSA. One entry per CDR3 protein, called by TCRdb with MiXCR from the 5' RACE reads. There are under 350,000 distinct CDR3 sequences in the sample; roughly 17% occur only once, and approximately 25% lies in the top ten. Sequencing used PBMCs or a T cell subset sorted from them (not recorded which). The genes are TRBV7-2 and TRBJ2-3; TRBD2 matches 10 bases. The clonotype originates from a man between 18 and 29 years old who had mild COVID-19 (a few samples of this study predate the infection). Cell type and time point are not known. The CDR3, as DNA: TGTGCCAGCAGCCCCCCCCAACGAGCGGGGGGGCGTTCGGATACGCAGTATTTT. It encodes CASSPPQRAGGRSDTQYF. Looking up the rest from reference TRBV7-2 and TRBJ2-3 gives the full variable domain: GAGVSQSPSNKVTEKGKDVELRCDPISGHTALYWYRQSLGQGLEFLIYFQGNSAPDKSGLPSDRFSAERTGGSVSTLTIQRTQQEDSAVYLCASSPPQRAGGRSDTQYFGPGTRLTVL.